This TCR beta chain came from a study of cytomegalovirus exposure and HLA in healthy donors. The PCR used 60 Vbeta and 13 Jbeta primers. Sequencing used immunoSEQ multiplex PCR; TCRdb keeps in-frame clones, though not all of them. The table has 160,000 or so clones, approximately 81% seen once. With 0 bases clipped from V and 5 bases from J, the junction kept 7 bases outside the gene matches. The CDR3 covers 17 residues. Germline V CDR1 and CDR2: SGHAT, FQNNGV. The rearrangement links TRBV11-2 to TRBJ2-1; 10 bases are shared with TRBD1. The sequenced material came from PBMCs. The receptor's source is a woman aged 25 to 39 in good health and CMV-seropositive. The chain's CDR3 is CASSLERDRGDNNEQFF. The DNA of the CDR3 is TGTGCCAGCAGCTTAGAGCGGGACAGGGGAGACAACAATGAGCAGTTCTTC.